This T cell receptor (beta chain) derives from a study of cytomegalovirus exposure and HLA in healthy donors. Whole-study findings and limits: Altogether, 160 or so TCR beta chains were recorded as cytomegalovirus-associated. The TCR clusters that emerged in the first cohort tended, a later analysis found, to co-occur in the 120 or so validation repertoires.

Trimming took off 4 bases at V and 7 bases at J, with 9 bases between the two ends. Per the germline V gene, CDR1 is SGHRS and CDR2 is YFSETQ. The CDR3 has 13 residues. Regarding this clone: Antigen unknown.

Donors were drawn from the approximately 120-subject validation cohort, separate from the roughly 610-subject first cohort. Produced via immunoSEQ multiplex PCR; TCRdb's table is partial and in-frame only. The repertoire has roughly 71,000 clones, 85% to 95% of them found once; the top ten carry roughly 0.6%. Sequencing was carried out using PBMCs. This receptor was taken from a woman between 18 and 29 years old in good health and CMV-seronegative. The genes are TRBV5-1 and TRBJ1-6; tentatively, D is TRBD1 (6 bases). CDR3 nucleotide sequence: TGCGCCAGCAGCGAAACAGGGAATTCACCCCTCCACTTT. This encodes CASSETGNSPLHF. The entire variable domain, with the rest obtained from reference TRBV5-1 and TRBJ1-6, is as follows: KAGVTQTPRYLIKTRGQQVTLSCSPISGHRSVSWYQQTPGQGLQFLFEYFSETQRNKGNFPGRFSGRQFSNSRSEMNVSTLELGDSALYLCASSETGNSPLHFGNGTRLTVT.